Listed here are 15 T cell receptor beta chains from one sample, sequenced in a study of cytomegalovirus exposure and HLA in healthy donors. PCR was performed using 60 Vbeta and 13 Jbeta primers. Profiled with immunoSEQ multiplex PCR; TCRdb holds only in-frame clones, not every one. The sample consists of approximately 170,000 clones, more than 70% of them appearing once. Source material: PBMCs. These receptors originate from a male donor in good health and CMV-seronegative.

The chain employs TRBV30 and TRBJ2-3; 10 bases map to TRBD2. The CDR3 runs to 15 residues. V shed 2 bases and J 4 bases; nucleotides not matched to a gene: 6. Germline loops: CDR1 GTSNPN, CDR2 SVGIG (reference sequence). The CDR3 DNA sequence: TGTGCCTGGAGTTCCCCTAGCGGGAGCGCAGATACGCAGTATTTT. It translates to CAWSSPSGSADTQYF.

The V and J genes are TRBV6-5 and TRBJ2-3; D call uncertain. Trimming shortened V by 0 bases and J by 9 bases, and 10 bases separated the two germline ends. The CDR3 contains 13 residues. CDR1 and CDR2 (germline): MNHEY, SVGAGI. The CDR3 loop reads CASSYSVTTTQYF. Here the CDR3 DNA reads TGTGCCAGCAGTTACTCGGTGACAACAACGCAGTATTTT.

The V gene is TRBV5-4, the J gene TRBJ2-2, with D maybe TRBD1 (6 bases). Deletions cut 0 bases from V and 5 bases from J, with 14 bases between. The CDR3 is 16 residues long. Germline CDR1 and CDR2: SGHNT and YYREEE (reference sequence). The chain's CDR3 is CASSLETSRGTGELFF. The CDR3 DNA reads TGTGCCAGCAGCTTGGAAACTAGTAGGGGGACCGGGGAGCTGTTTTTT.

The gene calls are TRBV4-3 and TRBJ2-5; 8 bases agree with TRBD2. The DNA end is more similar to TRBJ2-7, so the J call may be wrong. This CDR3 contains 14 residues. The germline gives CDR1 LGHNA, CDR2 YSLEER. The CDR3 reads CASSPGGAAYEQYF. In DNA form, the CDR3 reads TGCGCCAGCAGCCCCGGGGGGGCAGCCTACGAGCAGTACTTC.

CDR3 sequence: CSVGGGAINEQFF. The CDR3 nucleotides read TGCAGCGTTGGCGGGGGGGCGATTAATGAGCAGTTCTTC. The V call is TRBV29-1, the J call TRBJ2-1; 9 bases align to TRBD2. Trimming removed 4 bases from V and 7 bases from J; junction bases left unmatched: 5. CDR1 is SQVTM, CDR2 ANQGSEA, per germline. The CDR3 totals 13 residues.

CDR3 DNA sequence: TGTGCCAGCAGCGCGGGGACTACTCCAAGTAACTATGGCTACACCTTC. Encoded protein: CASSAGTTPSNYGYTF. This chain uses TRBV9 with TRBJ1-2; maybe TRBD1 (5 bases). CDR3 size: 16 residues. Trimming pared 3 bases from V and 1 base from J, leaving 16 bases between. CDR1 is SGDLS, CDR2 YYNGEE, per germline. The whole variable domain, filled in from reference TRBV9 and TRBJ1-2, reads DSGVTQTPKHLITATGQRVTLRCSPRSGDLSVYWYQQSLDQGLQFLIQYYNGEERAKGNILERFSAQQFPDLHSELNLSSLELGDSALYFCASSAGTTPSNYGYTFGSGTRLTVV.

The CDR3 loop is CASNRGSGNTIYF. In DNA, the CDR3 is TGTGCCAGTAACAGGGGGTCTGGAAACACCATATATTTT. V and J are TRBV19 and TRBJ1-3; the match to TRBD1 covers 8 bases. With 7 bases clipped from V and 1 base from J, the junction kept 0 bases outside the gene matches. Germline V gives CDR1 LNHDA, CDR2 SQIVND (reference sequence). The CDR3 has 13 residues.

V is TRBV7-2 and J is TRBJ1-2; tentatively, D is TRBD1 (5 bases). CDR1 is SGHTA and CDR2 is FQGNSA in the germline V gene. This CDR3 region has 14 residues. Deletions cut 1 base from V and 6 bases from J, with 12 bases between. CDR3 DNA sequence: TGTGCCAGCAGCTTAGGTGGCAGGGTGAATGGCTACACCTTC. It yields the protein CASSLGGRVNGYTF.

The chain carries TRBV6-1 and TRBJ1-1, with 7 bases fitting TRBD1. Trimming took 7 bases from V and 0 from J; bases not matched to a gene: 8. This CDR3 spans 15 amino acids. CDR1 is MNHNS and CDR2 is SASEGT in the germline V gene. CDR3 loop: CASTKRDSMNTEAFF. The CDR3 region has the DNA TGTGCCAGCACCAAAAGGGACAGTATGAACACTGAAGCTTTCTTT.

The chain is built from TRBV30 and TRBJ1-2, with 12 bases that match TRBD1. With V trimmed by 0 bases and J by 8 bases, 10 bases remained unmatched. The CDR3 loop spans 16 amino acids. Germline assignment: CDR1 GTSNPN and CDR2 SVGIG (reference sequence). DNA of the CDR3: TGTGCCTGGAGTGTAAGGGGGGGACAGGGGGCCAACGGCTACACCTTC. Encoded protein: CAWSVRGGQGANGYTF.

This clone was observed a few times. The chain combines TRBV11-2 with TRBJ2-7; D remains unclear. Germline CDR1 and CDR2: SGHAT and FQNNGV. The V end was cut by 3 bases, the J end by 0 bases, with 9 bases between. The CDR3 sequence is 14 residues long. Here the CDR3 reads CASSFLGYSYEQYF. The DNA of the CDR3 is TGTGCCAGCAGCTTTCTCGGGTACTCCTACGAGCAGTACTTC.

To note about this clone: At one boundary the junction diverges from the germline segment, which might be a read error. The V gene is TRBV5-1, the J gene TRBJ1-6; D is undetermined. The germline V gene has CDR1 SGHRS and CDR2 YFSETQ. The CDR3 extends over 16 amino acids. The CDR3 is CASSLFSGLVHSPLHF. CDR3 sequence (DNA): TGCGCCAGCAGCTTGTTCAGCGGTTTAGTCCATTCGCCCCTCCACTTT.

The chain uses TRBV7-3 and TRBJ2-1; tentative D call: TRBD1 (6 bases). The CDR3 runs to 14 residues. V lost 5 bases and J 6 bases, leaving 14 bases between the germline ends. CDR1 SGHTA and CDR2 FQGTGA come from the germline V gene. The CDR3 DNA reads TGTGCCAGCAGCCTCCAAGGACAGTTCAATGAGCAGTTCTTC. It is translated as CASSLQGQFNEQFF.

The V gene is TRBV7-9, the J gene TRBJ1-1, with 11 nucleotides matching TRBD1. This CDR3 region has 15 residues. The V and J ends lost 5 bases and 4 bases, in that order; junction bases with no gene match: 6. CDR1 is SEHNR, CDR2 FQNEAQ, per germline (reference sequence). CDR3 amino acids: CASSLGQGGVTEAFF. CDR3 DNA: TGTGCCAGCAGCCTGGGACAGGGGGGAGTCACTGAAGCTTTCTTT. Based on the CDR3 plus reference TRBV7-9 and TRBJ1-1, the full variable domain is DTGVSQNPRHKITKRGQNVTFRCDPISEHNRLYWYRQTLGQGPEFLTYFQNEAQLEKSRLLSDRFSAERPKGSFSTLEIQRTEQGDSAMYLCASSLGQGGVTEAFFGQGTRLTVV.

The chain employs TRBV6-6 and TRBJ2-7; TRBD1 aligns across 8 bases. The germline CDR1 and CDR2 sequences are MNHNY and SVGAGI (reference sequence). The ends lost 6 bases at V and 9 bases at J; junction bases unmatched: 16. The CDR3 loop spans 15 amino acids. The CDR3 DNA sequence: TGTGCCAGCAGACCTACCGGACAGGGACGGTTTGGGCAGTACTTC. This sequence encodes CASRPTGQGRFGQYF.